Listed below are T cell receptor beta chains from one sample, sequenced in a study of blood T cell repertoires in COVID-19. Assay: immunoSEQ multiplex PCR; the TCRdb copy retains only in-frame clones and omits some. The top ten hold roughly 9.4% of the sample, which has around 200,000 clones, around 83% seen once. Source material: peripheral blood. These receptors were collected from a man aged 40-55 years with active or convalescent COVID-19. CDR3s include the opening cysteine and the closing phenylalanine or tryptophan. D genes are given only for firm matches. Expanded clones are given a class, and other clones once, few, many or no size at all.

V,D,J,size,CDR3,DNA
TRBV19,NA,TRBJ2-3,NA,CASSFSGLDSRISTDTQYF,TGTGCCAGTAGCTTCTCGGGATTGGACAGCAGAATTAGCACAGATACGCAGTATTTT
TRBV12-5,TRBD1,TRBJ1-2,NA,CASGPSGGRYGYTF,TGTGCTAGTGGACCGTCAGGGGGCCGGTACGGCTACACCTTC
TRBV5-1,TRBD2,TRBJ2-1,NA,CASSQGLALGLSYNEQFF,TGCGCCAGCAGCCAGGGACTAGCCCTCGGTCTCTCCTACAATGAGCAGTTCTTC
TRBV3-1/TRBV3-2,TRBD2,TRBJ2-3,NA,CASSQPWTSGRDTQYF,TGTGCCAGCAGCCAACCCTGGACTAGCGGGAGGGATACGCAGTATTTT
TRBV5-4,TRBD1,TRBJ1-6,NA,CASRVQGYDSPLHF,TGTGCCAGCAGGGTACAGGGGTATGATTCACCCCTCCACTTT
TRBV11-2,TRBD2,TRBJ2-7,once,CASSSGLARGQYF,TGTGCCAGCAGCTCGGGACTAGCGAGAGGGCAGTACTTC
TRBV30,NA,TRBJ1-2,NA,CAWQGATFYGYTF,TGTGCCTGGCAAGGGGCGACATTCTATGGCTACACCTTC
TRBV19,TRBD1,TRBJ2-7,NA,CASKRQGAGEQYF,TGTGCCAGTAAACGGCAGGGGGCGGGGGAGCAGTACTTC
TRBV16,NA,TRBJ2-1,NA,CASSQPLAERANEQFF,TGTGCCAGCAGCCAACCACTAGCTGAGCGGGCCAATGAGCAGTTCTTC
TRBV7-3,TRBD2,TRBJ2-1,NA,CASSPGGRASEEQFF,TGTGCCAGCAGCCCCGGCGGGAGGGCGTCTGAGGAGCAGTTCTTC
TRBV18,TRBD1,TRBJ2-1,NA,CASSPSPTRQGRNEQFF,TGTGCCAGCTCACCTTCACCTACTCGACAGGGCAGGAATGAGCAGTTCTTC
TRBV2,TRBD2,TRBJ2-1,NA,CASGGEGGEQFF,TGTGCCAGCGGGGGGGAGGGCGGTGAGCAGTTCTTC
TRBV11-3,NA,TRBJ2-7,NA,CASSPQGNYAYEQYF,TGTGCCAGCAGCCCTCAGGGAAACTACGCCTACGAGCAGTACTTC
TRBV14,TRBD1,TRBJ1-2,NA,CASSQVGQGNDYGYTF,TGTGCCAGCAGCCAAGTGGGACAGGGGAACGACTATGGCTACACCTTC
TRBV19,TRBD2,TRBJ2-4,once,CASSPQGLGQYF,TGTGCCAGTAGTCCACAGGGACTAGGTCAGTACTTC
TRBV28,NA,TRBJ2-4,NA,CASNPQGAKNIQYF,TGTGCCAGCAATCCACAGGGCGCCAAAAACATTCAGTACTTC
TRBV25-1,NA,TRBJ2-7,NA,CASSDRLGPATYEQYF,TGTGCCAGCAGTGACCGTTTGGGCCCTGCCACCTACGAGCAGTACTTC
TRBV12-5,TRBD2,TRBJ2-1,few,CASGLRSLAGAEQFF,TGTGCTAGTGGTCTCAGATCCCTAGCGGGGGCTGAGCAGTTCTTC
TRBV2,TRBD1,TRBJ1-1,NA,CAGGQGVVTEAFF,TGTGCCGGAGGACAGGGAGTGGTAACTGAAGCTTTCTTT
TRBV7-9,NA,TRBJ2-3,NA,CADAGASTDTQYF,TGTGCCGACGCGGGGGCCAGCACAGATACGCAGTATTTT
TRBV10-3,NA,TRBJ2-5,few,CAISGGQQETQYF,TGTGCCATCAGTGGTGGACAGCAAGAGACCCAGTACTTC
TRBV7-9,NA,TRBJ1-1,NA,CASSHRGKNTEAFF,TGTGCCAGCAGCCACCGGGGAAAGAACACTGAAGCTTTCTTT
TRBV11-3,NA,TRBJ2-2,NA,CASSLDWANTGELFF,TGTGCCAGCAGCTTAGATTGGGCCAACACCGGGGAGCTGTTTTTT
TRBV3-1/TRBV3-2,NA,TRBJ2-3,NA,CASKSMASGYSTDTQYF,TGTGCCAGCAAGTCGATGGCTTCAGGGTATAGCACAGATACGCAGTATTTT
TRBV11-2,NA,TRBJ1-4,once,CASSRTNTAFPFF,TGTGCCAGCAGCCGGACAAACACCGCGTTCCCGTTTTTT
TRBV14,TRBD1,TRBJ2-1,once,CASSQNRGGSRSYNEQFF,TGTGCCAGCAGCCAGAACAGGGGTGGTTCAAGGTCCTACAATGAGCAGTTCTTC
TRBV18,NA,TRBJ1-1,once,CASSPTIPNTEAFF,TGTGCCAGCTCACCTACAATACCGAACACTGAAGCTTTCTTT
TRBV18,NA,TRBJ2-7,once,CASSLPVAYEQYF,TGTGCCAGCTCACTCCCGGTGGCCTACGAGCAGTACTTC
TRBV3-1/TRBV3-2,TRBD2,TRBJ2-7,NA,CASSQVGLAGRSSYEQYF,TGTGCCAGCAGCCAAGTAGGACTAGCGGGGAGGAGCTCCTACGAGCAGTACTTC
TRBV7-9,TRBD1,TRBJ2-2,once,CASSYMTGENAGELFF,TGTGCCAGCAGCTACATGACAGGGGAGAACGCCGGGGAGCTGTTTTTT
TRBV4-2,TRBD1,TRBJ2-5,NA,CASSQGDREETQYF,TGTGCCAGCAGCCAAGGGGACAGGGAAGAGACCCAGTACTTC
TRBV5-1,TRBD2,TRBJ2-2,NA,CASSFGTSGRGNTGELFF,TGCGCCAGCAGCTTCGGGACTAGCGGGAGAGGGAACACCGGGGAGCTGTTTTTT
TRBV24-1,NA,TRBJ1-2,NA,CATSDPGQNYGYTF,TGTGCCACCAGTGACCCCGGACAGAACTATGGCTACACCTTC
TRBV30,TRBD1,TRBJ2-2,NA,CAWTGTGVPGELFF,TGTGCCTGGACCGGGACAGGGGTTCCCGGGGAGCTGTTTTTT
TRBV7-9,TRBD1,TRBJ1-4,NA,CAGGQEKLFF,TGTGCCGGGGGACAGGAAAAACTGTTTTTT
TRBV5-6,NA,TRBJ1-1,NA,CASSLAGRVSVTEAFF,TGTGCCAGCAGCTTGGCAGGGAGGGTTAGCGTAACTGAAGCTTTCTTT
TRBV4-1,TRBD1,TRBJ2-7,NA,CASSQDGGQGGYEQYF,TGCGCCAGCAGCCAAGATGGGGGACAGGGTGGGTACGAGCAGTACTTC